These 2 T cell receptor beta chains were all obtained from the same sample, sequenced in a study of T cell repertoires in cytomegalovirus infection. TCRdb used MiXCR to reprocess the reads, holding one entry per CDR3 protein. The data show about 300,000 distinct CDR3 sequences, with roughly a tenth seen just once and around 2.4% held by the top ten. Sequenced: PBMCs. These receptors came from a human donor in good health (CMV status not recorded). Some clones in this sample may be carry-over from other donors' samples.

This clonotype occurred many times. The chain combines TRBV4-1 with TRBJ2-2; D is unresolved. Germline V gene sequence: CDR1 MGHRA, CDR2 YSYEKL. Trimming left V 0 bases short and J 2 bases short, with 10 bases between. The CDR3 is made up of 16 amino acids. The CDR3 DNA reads TGCGCCAGCAGCCAAGATCGGAACCCTAACACCGGGGAGCTGTTTTTT. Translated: CASSQDRNPNTGELFF.

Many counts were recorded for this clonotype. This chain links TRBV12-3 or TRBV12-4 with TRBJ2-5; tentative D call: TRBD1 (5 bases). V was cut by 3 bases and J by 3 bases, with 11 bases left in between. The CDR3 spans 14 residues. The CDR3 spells CASSFSGREETQYF. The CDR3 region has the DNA TGTGCCAGCAGTTTCTCGGGCAGGGAAGAGACCCAGTACTTC.